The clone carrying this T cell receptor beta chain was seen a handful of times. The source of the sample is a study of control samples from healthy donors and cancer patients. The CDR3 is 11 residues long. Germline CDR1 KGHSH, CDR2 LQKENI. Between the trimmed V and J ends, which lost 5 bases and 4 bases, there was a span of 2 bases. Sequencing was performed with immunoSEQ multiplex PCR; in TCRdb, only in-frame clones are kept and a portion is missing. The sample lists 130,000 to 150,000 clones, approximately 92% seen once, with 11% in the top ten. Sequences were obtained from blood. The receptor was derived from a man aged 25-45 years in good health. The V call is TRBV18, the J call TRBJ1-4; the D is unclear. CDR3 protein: CASSSNEKLFF. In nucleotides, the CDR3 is TGTGCCAGCTCAAGTAATGAAAAACTGTTTTTT.